This T cell receptor beta chain was sequenced in a study of T cell responses to AZD1222 COVID-19 vaccine. Assay used: immunoSEQ multiplex PCR; TCRdb lists only in-frame clones, some missing. The sample includes under 130,000 clones, roughly nine tenths of them seen just once. The V end lost 1 base, the J end lost 5 bases, and 17 bases lay between the germline ends. This CDR3 spans 17 amino acids. CDR1 and CDR2 (germline): MDHEN, SYDVKM. This clone was seen only once. The sample consisted of peripheral blood, taken 28 days after the second AZD1222 dose. The origin of this receptor is an adult who received the AZD1222 COVID-19 vaccine. The chain carries TRBV28 and TRBJ1-4; D may be TRBD1 (6 bases). The CDR3 DNA is TGTGCCAGCAGTTTATTGGGGCAGGGGCTCACCAATGAAAAACTGTTTTTT. Its protein product is CASSLLGQGLTNEKLFF. Looking up the rest from reference TRBV28 and TRBJ1-4 gives the full variable domain: DVKVTQSSRYLVKRTGEKVFLECVQDMDHENMFWYRQDPGLGLRLIYFSYDVKMKEKGDIPEGYSVSREKKERFSLILESASTNQTSMYLCASSLLGQGLTNEKLFFGSGTQLSVL.